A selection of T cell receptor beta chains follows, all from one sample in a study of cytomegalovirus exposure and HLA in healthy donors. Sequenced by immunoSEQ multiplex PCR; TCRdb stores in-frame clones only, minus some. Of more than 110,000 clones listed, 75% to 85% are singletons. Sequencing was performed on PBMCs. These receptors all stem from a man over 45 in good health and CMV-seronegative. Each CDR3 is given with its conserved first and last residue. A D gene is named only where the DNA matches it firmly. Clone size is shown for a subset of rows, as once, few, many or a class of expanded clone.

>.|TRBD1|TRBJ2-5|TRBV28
CASSLSQGGETQYF
TGTGCCAGCAGTTTATCACAGGGGGGCGAGACCCAGTACTTC
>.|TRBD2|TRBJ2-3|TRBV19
CASKGTSGRARGADTQYF
TGTGCCAGCAAAGGGACTAGCGGGAGGGCCCGGGGGGCAGATACGCAGTATTTT
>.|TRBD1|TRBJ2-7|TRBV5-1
CASSPSGQGKNEQYF
TGCGCCAGCAGCCCTTCGGGACAGGGGAAAAACGAGCAGTACTTC
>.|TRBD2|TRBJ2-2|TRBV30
CAWSVLAGGGGELFF
TGTGCCTGGAGTGTTCTAGCGGGAGGGGGTGGGGAGCTGTTTTTT
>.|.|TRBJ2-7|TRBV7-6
CASSPTNPHEQYF
TGTGCCAGCAGCCCGACTAACCCCCACGAGCAGTACTTC
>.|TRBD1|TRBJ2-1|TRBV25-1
CASSGASARGRYNEQFF
TGTGCCAGCAGTGGGGCCTCCGCCAGGGGGCGGTACAATGAGCAGTTCTTC
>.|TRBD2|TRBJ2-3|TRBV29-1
CSVRRSGGFTGTQYF
TGCAGCGTTCGGCGGTCGGGGGGGTTCACAGGTACGCAGTATTTT
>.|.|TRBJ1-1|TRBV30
CAWSLRTDILNTEAFF
TGTGCCTGGAGCCTACGAACTGACATTCTGAACACTGAAGCTTTCTTT
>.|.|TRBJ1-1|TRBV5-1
CASSLNTNTEAFF
TGCGCCAGCAGCCTGAACACGAACACTGAAGCTTTCTTT
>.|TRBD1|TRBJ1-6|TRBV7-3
CASSLGTGNSPLHF
TGTGCCAGCAGCTTGGGGACAGGGAATTCACCCCTCCACTTT
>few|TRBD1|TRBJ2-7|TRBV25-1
CASSESGQGPVEQYF
TGTGCCAGCAGTGAATCGGGACAGGGCCCCGTCGAGCAGTACTTC
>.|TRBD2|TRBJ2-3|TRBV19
CASSEHSGRAVGADTQYF
TGTGCCAGTAGTGAGCATAGCGGGAGGGCCGTCGGGGCAGATACGCAGTATTTT
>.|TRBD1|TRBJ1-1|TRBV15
CATSRGPDRGDTEAFF
TGTGCCACCAGCAGAGGCCCGGACAGGGGTGACACTGAAGCTTTCTTT
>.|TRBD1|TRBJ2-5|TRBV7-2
CASSQGQGPETQYF
TGTGCCAGCAGCCAGGGACAGGGTCCAGAGACCCAGTACTTC
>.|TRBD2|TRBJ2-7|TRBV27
CASAGGGGESYEQYF
TGTGCCAGCGCCGGGGGGGGAGGGGAGAGCTACGAGCAGTACTTC
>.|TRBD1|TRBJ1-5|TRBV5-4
CASSPGQGLGQPQHF
TGTGCCAGCAGCCCGGGACAGGGGCTAGGCCAGCCCCAGCATTTT
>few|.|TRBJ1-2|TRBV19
CASSTTGPYGYTF
TGTGCCAGTAGTACGACAGGCCCCTATGGCTACACCTTC
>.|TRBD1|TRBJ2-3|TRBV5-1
CASSAGQVTDTQYF
TGCGCCAGCAGCGCCGGACAGGTCACAGATACGCAGTATTTT
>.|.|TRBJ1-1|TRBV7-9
CASSLGGEAFF
TGTGCCAGCAGCTTGGGGGGGGAAGCTTTCTTT
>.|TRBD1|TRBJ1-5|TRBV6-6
CASSQSGQVLNQPQHF
TGTGCCAGCAGTCAATCCGGACAGGTCCTTAATCAGCCCCAGCATTTT
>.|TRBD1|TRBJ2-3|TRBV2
CASSQDRGRTDTQYF
TGTGCCAGCAGTCAAGACAGGGGGCGCACAGATACGCAGTATTTT
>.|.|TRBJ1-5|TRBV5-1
CASSLVGGIQPQHF
TGCGCCAGCAGCTTGGTCGGGGGAATCCAGCCCCAGCATTTT
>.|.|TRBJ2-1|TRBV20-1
CSFDLVLEQFF
TGCAGCTTTGACTTGGTTCTTGAGCAGTTCTTC
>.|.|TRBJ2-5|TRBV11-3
CASSLGGPQETQYF
TGTGCCAGCAGCTTAGGCGGGCCCCAAGAGACCCAGTACTTC
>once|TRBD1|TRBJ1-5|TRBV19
CASSIKGGDQPQHF
TGTGCCAGTAGTATAAAAGGGGGCGATCAGCCCCAGCATTTT
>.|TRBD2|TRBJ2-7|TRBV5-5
CASSSGSSGVEEQYF
TGTGCCAGCAGCTCAGGATCCAGCGGGGTAGAGGAGCAGTACTTC
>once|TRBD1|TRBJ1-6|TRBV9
CASSPQGVNSPLHF
TGTGCCAGCAGCCCGCAGGGGGTTAATTCACCCCTCCACTTT
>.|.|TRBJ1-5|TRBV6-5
CASRNIDQPQHF
TGTGCCAGCAGAAACATCGATCAGCCCCAGCATTTT
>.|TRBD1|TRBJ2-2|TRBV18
CASSPPLGGNTGELFF
TGTGCCAGCTCACCACCTTTAGGGGGCAACACCGGGGAGCTGTTTTTT
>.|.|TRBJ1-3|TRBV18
CASSPSEAGSGNTIYF
TGTGCCAGCTCACCATCCGAGGCGGGCTCTGGAAACACCATATATTTT
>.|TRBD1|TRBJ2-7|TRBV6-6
CASNPGQGALYEQYF
TGTGCCAGCAACCCCGGACAGGGGGCTCTGTACGAGCAGTACTTC
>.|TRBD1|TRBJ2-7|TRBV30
CAWSVRQGAKYEQYF
TGTGCCTGGAGTGTAAGACAGGGGGCCAAATACGAGCAGTACTTC
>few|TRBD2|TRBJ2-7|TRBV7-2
CASSPLAGVFYEQYF
TGTGCCAGCAGCCCACTAGCGGGAGTCTTCTACGAGCAGTACTTC
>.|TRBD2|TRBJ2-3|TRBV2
CASSEVASGTKDTQYF
TGTGCCAGCAGTGAAGTGGCTAGCGGGACGAAGGATACGCAGTATTTT
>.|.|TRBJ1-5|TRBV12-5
CASGFGVEPQHF
TGTGCTAGTGGTTTCGGGGTGGAGCCCCAGCATTTT
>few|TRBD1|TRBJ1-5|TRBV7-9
CASSREGTGSLQHF
TGTGCCAGCAGCCGCGAGGGGACAGGGAGTCTCCAGCATTTT
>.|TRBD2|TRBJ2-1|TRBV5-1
CASSVLAGVNNEQFF
TGCGCCAGCAGCGTCCTAGCGGGAGTAAACAATGAGCAGTTCTTC
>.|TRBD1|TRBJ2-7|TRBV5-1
CASSLETGGSEQYF
TGCGCCAGCAGCTTGGAGACAGGGGGCTCGGAGCAGTACTTC
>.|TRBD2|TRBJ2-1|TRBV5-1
CASRAAGTSGYNEQFF
TGCGCCAGCAGAGCCGCCGGGACTAGCGGATACAATGAGCAGTTCTTC
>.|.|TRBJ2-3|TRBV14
CASSYLSGLPDTQYF
TGTGCCAGCAGCTACCTCTCAGGTTTGCCAGATACGCAGTATTTT
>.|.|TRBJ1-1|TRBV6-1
CASRPRGGANTEAFF
TGTGCCAGCAGGCCCAGAGGGGGAGCCAACACTGAAGCTTTCTTT